One T cell receptor beta chain is described in this entry. Its antigen is not identified. Clones were sequenced by immunoSEQ multiplex PCR, and TCRdb holds only the in-frame ones, with some missing. The profile shows 15,000 to 20,000 clones, 75% to 90% of them singletons. The sample belongs to a study of PD-L1 blockade in urothelial cancer. About the study: Patients had been given 0 to 3 earlier chemotherapy regimens. Blood was analyzed 3 weeks (second dose) and 6 weeks after treatment start. General study points: Durable-benefit patients showed greater tumor-associated blood clone expansion at 3 weeks.

Trimming took 2 bases from V and 5 from J, leaving 7 bases between them. Germline V gene lookup returns CDR1 KGHSH and CDR2 LQKENI. The CDR3 extends over 12 amino acids. The chain has TRBV18 and TRBJ2-7; no clear D. The receptor comes from a man between 50 and 59 years old with urothelial cancer. The sample here was PBMCs, taken around atezolizumab (anti-PD-L1) treatment. Here the CDR3 reads CASSPVTDEQYF. CDR3 sequence (DNA): TGTGCCAGCTCACCAGTCACAGACGAGCAGTACTTC.